What follows is one TCR beta chain and its context. The data derive from a study of cytomegalovirus exposure and HLA in healthy donors. The CDR3 loop spans 15 amino acids. Germline values: CDR1 SGHVS, CDR2 FQNEAQ. V shed 1 base and J shed 2 bases, with 11 bases lying between them. Data came from immunoSEQ multiplex PCR; TCRdb stores just in-frame clones and leaves some out. This sample yields approximately 300,000 clones, of which around 86% are seen a single time; 0.84% belongs to the top ten. The chain joins TRBV7-8 to TRBJ1-2, with D possibly being TRBD1 (5 bases). The sequence was obtained from a woman younger than 30 in good health and CMV-seronegative. Sequencing used PBMCs. CDR3 sequence: CASSLGQGLNYGYTF. The CDR3 coding sequence is TGTGCCAGCAGCTTAGGGCAGGGTCTGAACTATGGCTACACCTTC.